These 20 T cell receptor beta chains were all obtained from the same sample, sequenced in a study of T cell repertoires in cytomegalovirus infection. TCRdb independently ran MiXCR on the reads; one entry per CDR3 protein. The sample includes 350,000 to 400,000 distinct CDR3 sequences, about 35% of them seen just once. The antigens these receptors bind are not known. This specimen consisted of cultured PBMCs, obtained from culture after CMV antigen stimulation. The receptors here all came from a human donor in good health (CMV status not recorded). Some clones in this sample may be carry-over from other donors' samples.

The chain is built from TRBV6-2 or TRBV6-3 and TRBJ2-5; weak D call: TRBD2 (6 bases). CDR1 MNHEY and CDR2 SVGEGT come from the germline V gene. The CDR3 is 16 residues long. V lost 4 bases and J 6 bases, leaving 21 bases between the germline ends. The CDR3 is CASSSDGRGRLKTQYF. CDR3 coding DNA: TGTGCCAGCAGTTCCGACGGGAGAGGGCGGCTGAAGACCCAGTACTTC.

This clonotype was found once. V is TRBV28 and J is TRBJ2-5; D is undetermined. V was cut by 4 bases and J by 4 bases, with 16 bases left in between. Germline V gives CDR1 MDHEN, CDR2 SYDVKM. The CDR3 contains 15 residues. The CDR3 reads CASSSVTTSLETQYF. The DNA for the CDR3 is TGTGCCAGCAGTTCGGTAACCACGTCCCTAGAGACCCAGTACTTC. The full variable domain, completed using reference TRBV28 and TRBJ2-5, is DVKVTQSSRYLVKRTGEKVFLECVQDMDHENMFWYRQDPGLGLRLIYFSYDVKMKEKGDIPEGYSVSREKKERFSLILESASTNQTSMYLCASSSVTTSLETQYFGPGTRLLVL.

This clonotype was recorded many times. The V and J genes are TRBV7-8 and TRBJ2-7, with 8 bases aligning to TRBD2. Germline assignment: CDR1 SGHVS and CDR2 FQNEAQ. With V trimmed by 5 bases and J by 6 bases, 12 bases remained unmatched. This CDR3 spans 15 amino acids. The CDR3 nucleotides are TGTGCCAGCAGCCCCCAGGGAGCGGGAGTAGGCGAGCAGTACGTC. Translation: CASSPQGAGVGEQYV.

This clonotype came up many times. The gene calls are TRBV7-2 and TRBJ2-5; D is ambiguous. The CDR3 sequence is 15 residues long. The V and J ends lost 5 bases and 1 base respectively, with 14 bases between them. CDR1 and CDR2 from the germline V gene are SGHTA and FQGNSA. The chain's CDR3 is CASSHTSRIQETQYF. The CDR3 coding sequence is TGTGCCAGCAGCCATACCAGCCGTATCCAAGAGACCCAGTACTTC.

This chain's CDR3 is CASSFGLAGGTYEQYF. The DNA of the CDR3 is TGTGCCAGCAGCTTCGGACTAGCGGGAGGAACCTACGAGCAGTACTTC. The gene calls are TRBV11-1 and TRBJ2-7, with TRBD2 identical over 14 bases. The length of the CDR3 is 16 residues. Germline assignment: CDR1 SGHAT and CDR2 FQDESV (reference sequence). The V segment lost 3 bases and the J segment 2 bases; nucleotides outside the gene matches: 3.

This clonotype was counted between two and nine times. CDR3 nucleotides: TGTGCCAGCAGCCTGGGGGGCCAGCCAGGCACTGAAGCTTTCTTT. Its translation: CASSLGGQPGTEAFF. The rearrangement uses TRBV7-2 and TRBJ1-1; a weak D match, TRBD1 (6 bases). There are 15 residues in the CDR3. V gave up 5 bases and J gave up 4 bases, with 17 bases separating them. Germline CDR1 and CDR2: SGHTA and FQGNSA.

J is TRBJ2-5 and V is TRBV7-3, with D perhaps TRBD2 (6 bases). This CDR3 contains 15 residues. Germline values: CDR1 SGHTA, CDR2 FQGTGA. The germline V and J ends were trimmed by 2 bases and 5 bases, with 15 bases remaining between them. The CDR3: CASSLRGSGGETQYF. CDR3 sequence (DNA): TGTGCCAGCAGCTTACGAGGCAGTGGAGGGGAGACCCAGTACTTC.

This clonotype appeared a few times. The V gene is TRBV12-3 or TRBV12-4, the J gene TRBJ1-3; no clear D. The CDR3 spans 16 residues. Trimming shortened V by 3 bases and J by 0 bases, and 12 bases separated the two germline ends. Here the CDR3 DNA reads TGTGCCAGCAGTTTGGCGCAGGCTAGCTCTGGAAACACCATATATTTT. Protein: CASSLAQASSGNTIYF.

The genes are TRBV27 and TRBJ2-2; D call uncertain. Looked up from germline, CDR1 is MNHEY and CDR2 is SMNVEV (reference sequence). Deletions cut 8 bases from V and 1 base from J, with 11 bases between. The length of the CDR3 is 14 residues. The CDR3 sequence: CASGGRQNTGELFF. CDR3 nucleotides: TGTGCCAGCGGCGGCAGGCAGAACACCGGGGAGCTGTTTTTT.

The rearrangement joins TRBV29-1 to TRBJ1-5, with unresolved D. V was pared by 7 bases and J by 9 bases, with 19 bases between. The germline V gene encodes CDR1 SQVTM and CDR2 ANQGSEA. CDR3 size: 13 residues. CDR3 sequence reads: CSAGGREGGPQHF. The CDR3 DNA reads as TGCAGCGCCGGAGGGCGAGAGGGAGGGCCCCAGCATTTT.

V is TRBV5-4 and J is TRBJ1-1; D is perhaps TRBD1 (6 bases). Germline CDR1 is SGHNT and CDR2 is YYREEE (reference sequence). The CDR3 consists of 12 residues. V lost 4 bases and J lost 7, with 11 bases in between. The CDR3 sequence is CASSIGQLEAFF. CDR3 DNA sequence: TGTGCCAGCAGCATCGGACAGCTTGAAGCTTTCTTT.

This clonotype came up once. This chain connects TRBV20-1 to TRBJ1-4; D unresolved. Trimming took 1 base from V and 1 from J, leaving 13 bases between them. The CDR3 spans 16 residues. The germline CDR1 and CDR2 sequences are DFQATT and SNEGSKA (reference sequence). Here the CDR3 reads CSARVGGPGTNEKLFF. The CDR3 DNA sequence: TGCAGTGCTAGAGTAGGAGGGCCCGGAACTAATGAAAAACTGTTTTTT.

This clonotype turned up a few times. This chain connects TRBV9 to TRBJ1-1, with D maybe TRBD1 (5 bases). With 4 bases removed from V and 1 base from J, the gap between germline ends came to 11 bases. The germline gives CDR1 SGDLS, CDR2 YYNGEE. This CDR3 spans 14 amino acids. CDR3 DNA: TGTGCCAGCAGCACGCGAGGGGAGAACACTGAAGCTTTCTTT. Translated, it gives CASSTRGENTEAFF.

This chain uses TRBV28 with TRBJ1-4, with D possibly being TRBD1 (5 bases). Trimming removed 1 base at V and 4 bases at J, with 7 bases between. Per germline, CDR1 MDHEN and CDR2 SYDVKM. CDR3 length equals 14 residues. The CDR3 DNA reads as TGTGCCAGCAGTTTATCAGGGCTTAATGAAAAACTGTTTTTT. Translated, it gives CASSLSGLNEKLFF.

This clonotype was observed a few times. The CDR3 here is CASSDSSLAGYNEQFF. CDR3 DNA sequence: TGTGCCAGCAGTGATAGTTCGCTAGCGGGTTACAATGAGCAGTTCTTC. The chain combines TRBV2 with TRBJ2-1, with 8 bases that match TRBD2. With V trimmed by 3 bases and J by 4 bases, 8 bases remained unmatched. The CDR3 length is 16 residues. Germline-derived CDR1 and CDR2 are SNHLY and FYNNEI.

The V and J genes are TRBV9 and TRBJ2-5, with TRBD2 matching over 8 bases. After removal of 1 base from V and 4 bases from J, the junction contained 6 bases not matched to a gene. This CDR3 contains 15 residues. In germline, CDR1 is SGDLS, CDR2 YYNGEE. CDR3 region: CASSVSAGARETQYF. The CDR3, as DNA: TGTGCCAGCAGCGTATCAGCGGGAGCGCGAGAGACCCAGTACTTC.

A single count supports this clonotype. The gene calls are TRBV7-2 and TRBJ1-3; D not resolved. Trimming pared 0 bases from V and 2 bases from J, leaving 5 bases between. The CDR3 contains 14 residues. Germline V gene lookup returns CDR1 SGHTA and CDR2 FQGNSA. The DNA of the CDR3 is TGTGCCAGCAGCTTAGCATCCCCTGGAAACACCATATATTTT. This encodes CASSLASPGNTIYF.

This clonotype was detected only a few times. The chain has TRBV7-2 and TRBJ2-7; D may match TRBD1 or TRBD2 (6 bases each). Between the trimmed V and J ends, which lost 6 bases and 6 bases, there was a span of 12 bases. Looked up from germline, CDR1 is SGHTA and CDR2 is FQGNSA. The CDR3 is 12 amino acids. CDR3 DNA: TGTGCCAGCAGTCTAGGGGGGACCGAGCAGTACGTC. Encoded protein: CASSLGGTEQYV.

The J gene is TRBJ1-1, the V gene TRBV30; D is unresolved. The CDR3 loop spans 12 amino acids. V gave up 5 bases and J gave up 3 bases, with 10 bases separating them. Germline V CDR1 and CDR2: GTSNPN, SVGIG (reference sequence). The CDR3: CAWDRWDTEAFF. CDR3 coding DNA: TGTGCCTGGGATCGATGGGACACTGAAGCTTTCTTT.

This chain uses TRBV5-1 with TRBJ2-5; 10 positions match TRBD1. The CDR3 runs to 15 residues. Germline values: CDR1 SGHRS, CDR2 YFSETQ. The V and J ends lost 0 bases and 4 bases, in that order; junction bases with no gene match: 3. This chain's CDR3 is CASSLAGTGVETQYF. The CDR3 bases are TGCGCCAGCAGCTTGGCCGGGACAGGGGTAGAGACCCAGTACTTC. The whole variable domain, filled in from reference TRBV5-1 and TRBJ2-5, reads KAGVTQTPRYLIKTRGQQVTLSCSPISGHRSVSWYQQTPGQGLQFLFEYFSETQRNKGNFPGRFSGRQFSNSRSEMNVSTLELGDSALYLCASSLAGTGVETQYFGPGTRLLVL.